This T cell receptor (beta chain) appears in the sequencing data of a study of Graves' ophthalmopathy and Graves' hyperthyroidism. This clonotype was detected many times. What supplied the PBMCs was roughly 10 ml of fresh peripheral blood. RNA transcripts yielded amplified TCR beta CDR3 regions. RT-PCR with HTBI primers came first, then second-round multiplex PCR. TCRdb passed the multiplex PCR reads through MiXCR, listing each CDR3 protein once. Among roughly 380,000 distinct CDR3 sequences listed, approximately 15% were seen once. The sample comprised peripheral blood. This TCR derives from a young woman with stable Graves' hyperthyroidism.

The DNA for the CDR3 is TGTGCCAGCAGTTTAACGCAGGGGGCTAGGGAGACCCAGTACTTC. The encoded protein is CASSLTQGARETQYF. The V and J genes are TRBV12-3 or TRBV12-4 and TRBJ2-5; 8 bases agree with TRBD1. V was pared by 2 bases and J by 5 bases, with 7 bases of the junction left unmatched. There are 15 residues in the CDR3.